The present entry profiles one T cell receptor beta chain with its context. The clone's antigen remains unknown. Per-base quality was not reported, and no clone a single base away is much larger than it. The data are from a study of PD-1 blockade in classical Hodgkin lymphoma (dated by TCRdb to between 2020 and 2021). Turning to the overall study: Nivolumab dosing was 3 mg/kg intravenously every 2 weeks, continuing until either disease progression or unacceptable toxicity. The study used CyTOF and TCR beta sequencing to define a peripheral blood immune signature of response to PD-1 blockade in classical Hodgkin lymphoma. The study at large found these results: Lower diversity was observed in patients in whom nivolumab was started less than 1 year after ASCT, and these patients were excluded from later analyses so that confounding by immune reconstitution would be avoided. A significant rise by C4D1 was seen in CD4+ but not CD8+ TCR diversity (p=0.0027 vs p=0.16), with the rise being most apparent in complete responders (p=0.02). The study was limited to a single clinical trial cohort, and causes of repertoire differences, possibly disease activity or prior therapy, remained undefined. Baseline diversity similar to that of newly diagnosed patients was observed in trial patients achieving complete response, whereas significantly lower diversity was observed in partial responders and progressors. Baseline TCR diversity was reported as lower in newly diagnosed patients than in healthy donors, and lower still in relapsed/refractory patients.

Genomic DNA was isolated using the Qiagen DNeasy kit from unsorted PBMCs as well as from negatively selected CD4+ and CD8+ fractions. TCR beta CDR3 regions were subjected to amplification by immunoSEQ multiplex PCR with primers that anneal to V and J segments. A synthetic immune receptor repertoire was used to minimize amplification bias, and any remaining bias was removed computationally after sequencing. For the original study's pipeline: Repertoire diversity was quantified as the Shannon entropy index using custom Python scripts. Unsorted, CD4+ and CD8+ repertoires were analyzed separately, except in combined analyses where CD4+ and CD8+ sequences were merged in silico. A clone was considered expanded if an increase in frequency of at least 2-fold after treatment relative to C1D1 was found, and a pseudocount of 0.5 was applied to clones undetected at baseline. Singleton clones were defined as clones with 0 or 1 copy at C1D1, and non-singleton clones were defined as clones with 2 or more copies. By matching protein sequences in sorted samples from the same patient, clones expanded in unsorted samples were annotated as CD4+, CD8+ or unknown. Diversity changes from C1D1 to C4D1 were tested in paired samples using Wilcoxon tests. The source is immuneACCESS, and TCRdb retained only in-frame sequences with V and J called. Part of the clones is not carried over; for the studies checked, unresolved V genes explain less than half of this, and the remainder is unexplained. V and J calls and clone size are given by that table; D and trimming were obtained from the DNA. Here the sample has over 85,000 clones; roughly 91% occur a single time. The ten top clones hold roughly 1.9% of the sample.

The sample's time point, from its label and the paper: cycle 4 day 1 (C4D1), after more than five weeks of nivolumab. All trial patients had relapsed after autologous stem cell transplantation, with cohorts A, B and C differing in prior brentuximab vedotin exposure. The trial cohort comprised around 60 patients with relapsed/refractory classical Hodgkin lymphoma whose best overall responses were complete response, partial response or progressive disease. In the multi-cohort phase II CheckMate 205 trial, trial patients received single-agent nivolumab. An independent review committee assessed best overall response using the 2007 International Working Group response criteria. PBMCs from the trial were collected at three points: immediately before nivolumab initiation (C1D1), and during therapy at cycle 2 day 1 and cycle 4 day 1. Peripheral blood was collected in 8 mL Vacutainer Cell Preparation Tubes, from which PBMCs were isolated by centrifugation and then cryopreserved.

This specimen consisted of peripheral blood mononuclear cells (PBMCs), obtained before the fourth cycle of nivolumab. The sequence was obtained from a human donor with classical Hodgkin lymphoma.

The encoded CDR3 is CASSSLTGYNEQFF. Here is the DNA: TGTGCCAGCAGTTCCCTAACAGGGTACAATGAGCAGTTCTTC. The receptor chain draws on TRBV28 and TRBJ2-1; a weak D assignment points to TRBD1 (6 bases agree). Per the germline V gene, MDHEN is the CDR1 and SYDVKM is the CDR2. From the cysteine up to the phenylalanine, the CDR3 has a length of 14 residues. The sequence is cut down to CDR3 DNA, 42 bases in frame from base 1. The junction carries 11 bases between V and J, which are trimmed by 4 bases and 4 bases respectively.